This T cell receptor (beta chain) is from a study of T cell changes during pregnancy in multiple sclerosis. This CDR3 is 15 amino acids long. The V gene's germline CDR1 is SGHRS and CDR2 YFSETQ. V lost 0 bases to trimming and J lost 2 bases, with 9 bases between them. Sequencing was performed with immunoSEQ multiplex PCR; in TCRdb, only in-frame clones are kept and a portion is missing. The sample lists tens of thousands of clones, 80% to 95% occurring once. The sequenced sample was peripheral blood, obtained before pregnancy. This sequence originates from a female donor with multiple sclerosis, enrolled in a pregnancy study. The chain couples TRBV5-1 to TRBJ2-1; D gene unclear. In DNA form, the CDR3 reads TGCGCCAGCAGCTTGGAGGCAGGAACCTACAATGAGCAGTTCTTC. It encodes CASSLEAGTYNEQFF.